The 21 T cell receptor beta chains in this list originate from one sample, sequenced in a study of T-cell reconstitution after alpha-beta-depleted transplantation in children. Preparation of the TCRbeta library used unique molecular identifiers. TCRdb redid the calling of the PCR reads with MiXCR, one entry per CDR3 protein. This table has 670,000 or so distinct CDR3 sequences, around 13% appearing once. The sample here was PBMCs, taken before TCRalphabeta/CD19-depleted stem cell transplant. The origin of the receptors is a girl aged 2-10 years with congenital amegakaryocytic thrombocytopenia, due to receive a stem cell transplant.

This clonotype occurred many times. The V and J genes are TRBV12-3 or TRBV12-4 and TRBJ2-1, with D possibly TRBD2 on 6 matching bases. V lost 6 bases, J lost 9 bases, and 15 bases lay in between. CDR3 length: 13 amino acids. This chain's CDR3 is CASSLAPGIEQFF. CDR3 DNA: TGTGCCAGCAGCCTAGCGCCAGGTATTGAGCAGTTCTTC.

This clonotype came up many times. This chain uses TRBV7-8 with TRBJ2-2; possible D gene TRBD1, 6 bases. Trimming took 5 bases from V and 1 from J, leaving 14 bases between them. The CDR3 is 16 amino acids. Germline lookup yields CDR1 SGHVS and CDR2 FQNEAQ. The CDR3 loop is CASSLADRRNTGELFF. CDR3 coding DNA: TGTGCCAGCAGCCTCGCGGACAGAAGGAACACCGGGGAGCTGTTTTTT. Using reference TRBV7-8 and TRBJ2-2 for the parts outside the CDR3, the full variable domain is GAGVSQSPRYKVAKRGQDVALRCDPISGHVSLFWYQQALGQGPEFLTYFQNEAQLDKSGLPSDRFFAERPEGSVSTLKIQRTQQEDSAVYLCASSLADRRNTGELFFGEGSRLTVL.

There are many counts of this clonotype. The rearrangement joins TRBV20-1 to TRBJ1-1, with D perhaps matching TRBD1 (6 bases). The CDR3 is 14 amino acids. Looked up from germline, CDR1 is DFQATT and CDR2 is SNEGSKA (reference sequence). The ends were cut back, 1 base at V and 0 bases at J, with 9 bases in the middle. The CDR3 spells CSARVRGLNTEAFF. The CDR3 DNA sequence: TGCAGTGCTAGAGTCAGGGGACTGAACACTGAAGCTTTCTTT.

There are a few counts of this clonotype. The CDR3 bases are TGTGCCAGCAGCCAAGAAGGATCGTGGGTGACACACAACGTCCTGACTTTC. Residues: CASSQEGSWVTHNVLTF. The rearrangement uses TRBV3-1 and TRBJ2-6; D ambiguous. The germline V gene has CDR1 LGHDT and CDR2 YNNKEL (reference sequence). V gave up 0 bases and J gave up 9 bases, with 18 bases separating them. CDR3 length: 17 residues.

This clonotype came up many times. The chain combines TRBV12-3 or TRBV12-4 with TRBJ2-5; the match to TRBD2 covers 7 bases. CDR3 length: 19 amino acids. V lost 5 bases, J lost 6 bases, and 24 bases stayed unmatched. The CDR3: CASSPTTNRAGIALQTQYF. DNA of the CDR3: TGTGCCAGCAGTCCGACAACTAATAGAGCGGGAATCGCGTTGCAGACCCAGTACTTC.

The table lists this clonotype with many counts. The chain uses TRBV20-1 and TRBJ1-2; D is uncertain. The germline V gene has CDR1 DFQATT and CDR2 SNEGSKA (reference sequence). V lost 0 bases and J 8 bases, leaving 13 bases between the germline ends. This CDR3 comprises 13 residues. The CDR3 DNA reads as TGCAGTGCTAGAGATGGTTTTTCCCGGGGCTACACCTTC. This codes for CSARDGFSRGYTF.

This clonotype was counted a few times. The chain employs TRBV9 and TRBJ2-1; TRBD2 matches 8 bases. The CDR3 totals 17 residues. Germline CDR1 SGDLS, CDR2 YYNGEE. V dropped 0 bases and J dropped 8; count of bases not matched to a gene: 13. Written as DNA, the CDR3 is TGTGCCAGCAGCGTAGATCCCTGGACTAGCTTCGGAGATGAGCAGTTCTTC. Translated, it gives CASSVDPWTSFGDEQFF.

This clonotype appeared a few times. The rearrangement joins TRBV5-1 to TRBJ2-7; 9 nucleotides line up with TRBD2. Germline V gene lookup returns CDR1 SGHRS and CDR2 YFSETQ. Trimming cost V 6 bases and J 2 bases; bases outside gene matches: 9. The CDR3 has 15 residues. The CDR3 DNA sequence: TGCGCCAGCATACCCGGGACTAGCTACGCCTACGAGCAGTACTTC. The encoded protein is CASIPGTSYAYEQYF.

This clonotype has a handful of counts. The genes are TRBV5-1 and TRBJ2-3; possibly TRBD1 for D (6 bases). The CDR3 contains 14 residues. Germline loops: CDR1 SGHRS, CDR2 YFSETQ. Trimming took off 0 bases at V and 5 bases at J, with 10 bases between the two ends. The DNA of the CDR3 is TGCGCCAGCAGCTTGGGGCAGGGGAAAGATACGCAGTATTTT. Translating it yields CASSLGQGKDTQYF.

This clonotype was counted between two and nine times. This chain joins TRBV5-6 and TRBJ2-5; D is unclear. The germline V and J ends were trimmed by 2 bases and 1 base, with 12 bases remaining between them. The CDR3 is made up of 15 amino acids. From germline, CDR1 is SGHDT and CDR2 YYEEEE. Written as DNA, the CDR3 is TGTGCCAGCAGCTTCCTAGGAAGAACCCAAGAGACCCAGTACTTC. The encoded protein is CASSFLGRTQETQYF. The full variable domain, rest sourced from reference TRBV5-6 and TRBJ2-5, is DAGVTQSPTHLIKTRGQQVTLRCSPKSGHDTVSWYQQALGQGPQFIFQYYEEEERQRGNFPDRFSGHQFPNYSSELNVNALLLGDSALYLCASSFLGRTQETQYFGPGTRLLVL.

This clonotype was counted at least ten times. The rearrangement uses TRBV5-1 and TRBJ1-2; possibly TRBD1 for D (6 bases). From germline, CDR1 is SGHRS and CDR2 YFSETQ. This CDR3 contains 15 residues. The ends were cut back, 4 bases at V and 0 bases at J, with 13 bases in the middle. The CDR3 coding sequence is TGCGCCAGCAGCGTGGGACACTCACCTAACTATGGCTACACCTTC. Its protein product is CASSVGHSPNYGYTF.

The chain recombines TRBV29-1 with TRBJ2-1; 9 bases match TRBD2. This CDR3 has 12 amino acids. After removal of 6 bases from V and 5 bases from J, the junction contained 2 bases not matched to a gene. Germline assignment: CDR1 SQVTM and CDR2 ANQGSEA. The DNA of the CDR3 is TGCAGCGTCTCTAGCGGGGACAATGAGCAGTTCTTC. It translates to CSVSSGDNEQFF.

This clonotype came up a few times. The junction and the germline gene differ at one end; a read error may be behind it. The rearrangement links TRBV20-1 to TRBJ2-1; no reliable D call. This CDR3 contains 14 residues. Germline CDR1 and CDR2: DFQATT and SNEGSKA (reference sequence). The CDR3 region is CSASSPLSSNEQFF. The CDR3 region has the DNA TGCAGTGCTAGTTCGCCCCTGTCCTCCAATGAGCAGTTCTTC.

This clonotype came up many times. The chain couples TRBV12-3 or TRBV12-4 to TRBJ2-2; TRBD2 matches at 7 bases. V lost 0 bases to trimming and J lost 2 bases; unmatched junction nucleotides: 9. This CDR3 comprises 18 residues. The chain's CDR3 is CASSLAGGPVANTGELFF. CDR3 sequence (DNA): TGTGCCAGCAGTTTAGCGGGAGGGCCCGTAGCCAACACCGGGGAGCTGTTTTTT.

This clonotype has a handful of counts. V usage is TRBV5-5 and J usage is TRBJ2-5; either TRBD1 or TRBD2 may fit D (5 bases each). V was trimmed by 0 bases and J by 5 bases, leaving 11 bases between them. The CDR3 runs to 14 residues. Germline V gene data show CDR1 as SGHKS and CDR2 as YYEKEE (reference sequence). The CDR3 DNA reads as TGTGCCAGCAGCTTGGAGTTGGGGACGGAGACCCAGTACTTC. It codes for CASSLELGTETQYF.

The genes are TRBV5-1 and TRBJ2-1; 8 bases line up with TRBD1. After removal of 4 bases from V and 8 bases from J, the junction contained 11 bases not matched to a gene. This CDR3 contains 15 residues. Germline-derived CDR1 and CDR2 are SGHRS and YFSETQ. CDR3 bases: TGCGCCAGCAGCGGTGGACAGGGAATTTTTTATGAGCAGTTCTTC. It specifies CASSGGQGIFYEQFF. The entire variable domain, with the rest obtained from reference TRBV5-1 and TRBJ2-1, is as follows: KAGVTQTPRYLIKTRGQQVTLSCSPISGHRSVSWYQQTPGQGLQFLFEYFSETQRNKGNFPGRFSGRQFSNSRSEMNVSTLELGDSALYLCASSGGQGIFYEQFFGPGTRLTVL.

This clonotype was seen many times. CDR3 in amino acids: CSARDWRSGSTLAVLEQYF. CDR3 nucleotide sequence: TGCAGTGCTAGAGATTGGCGGAGCGGGAGTACTCTAGCCGTGCTAGAGCAGTACTTC. The genes are TRBV20-1 and TRBJ2-7; 8 positions match TRBD2. J was trimmed by 7 bases and V by 0 bases; bases with no gene match: 23. Germline V gene sequence: CDR1 DFQATT, CDR2 SNEGSKA (reference sequence). The CDR3 totals 19 residues.

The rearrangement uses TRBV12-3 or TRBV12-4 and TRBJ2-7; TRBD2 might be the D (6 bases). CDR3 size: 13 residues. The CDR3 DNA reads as TGTACCACTACTTCGGGAGATACCTACGAGCAGTACTTC. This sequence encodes CTTTSGDTYEQYF.

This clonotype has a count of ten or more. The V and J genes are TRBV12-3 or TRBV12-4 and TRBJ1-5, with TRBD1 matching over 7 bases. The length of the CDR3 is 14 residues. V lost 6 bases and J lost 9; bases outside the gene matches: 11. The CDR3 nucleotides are TGTGCCAGCAGCCCGACAGGGCCCCCGGCGCCCCAGCATTTT. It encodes CASSPTGPPAPQHF.

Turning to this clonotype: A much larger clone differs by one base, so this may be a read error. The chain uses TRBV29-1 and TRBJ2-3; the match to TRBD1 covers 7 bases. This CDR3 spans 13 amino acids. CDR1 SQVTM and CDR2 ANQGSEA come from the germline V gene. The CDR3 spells CSVELGGTDRQYF. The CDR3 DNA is TGCAGCGTTGAATTAGGGGGCACAGATAGGCAGTATTTT.

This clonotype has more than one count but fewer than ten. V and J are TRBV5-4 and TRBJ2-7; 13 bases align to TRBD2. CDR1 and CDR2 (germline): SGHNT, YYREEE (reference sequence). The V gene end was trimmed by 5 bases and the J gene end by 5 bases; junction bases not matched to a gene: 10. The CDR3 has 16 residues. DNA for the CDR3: TGTGCCAGCAGACCAGCCCGGGGGACTAGCGGGAACGAGCAGTACTTC. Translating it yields CASRPARGTSGNEQYF.